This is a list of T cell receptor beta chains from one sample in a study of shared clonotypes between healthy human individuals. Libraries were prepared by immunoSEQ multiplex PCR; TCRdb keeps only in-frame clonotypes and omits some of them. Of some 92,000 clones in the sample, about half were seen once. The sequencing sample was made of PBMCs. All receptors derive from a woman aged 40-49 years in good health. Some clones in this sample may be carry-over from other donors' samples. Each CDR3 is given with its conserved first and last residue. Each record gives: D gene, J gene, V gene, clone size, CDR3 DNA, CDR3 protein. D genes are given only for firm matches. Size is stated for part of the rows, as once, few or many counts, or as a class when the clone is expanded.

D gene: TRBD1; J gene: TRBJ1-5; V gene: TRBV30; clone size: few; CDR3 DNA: TGTGCCTGGAGTGCCATCCGGACAGGGATTGAGAGCAAACAGCCCCAGCATTTT; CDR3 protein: CAWSAIRTGIESKQPQHF
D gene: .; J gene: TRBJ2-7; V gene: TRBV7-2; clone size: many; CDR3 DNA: TGTGCCAGCAGTCGGGGACGTGGCGCCTACGAGCAGTACTTC; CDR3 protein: CASSRGRGAYEQYF
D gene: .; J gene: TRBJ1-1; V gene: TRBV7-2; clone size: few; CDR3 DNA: TGTGCCAGCAGCTTCGGGACGGCGAACACTGAAGCTTTCTTT; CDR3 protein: CASSFGTANTEAFF
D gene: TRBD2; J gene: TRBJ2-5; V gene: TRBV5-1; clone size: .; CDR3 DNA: TGTGCCAGCAGCTTGGGAGGGGTCGAGACCCAGTACTTC; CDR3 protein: CASSLGGVETQYF
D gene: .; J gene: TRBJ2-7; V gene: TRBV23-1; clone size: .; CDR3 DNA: TGCGCCAGCAGTCACCCCGGGAAACACTACGAGCAGTACTTC; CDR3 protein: CASSHPGKHYEQYF
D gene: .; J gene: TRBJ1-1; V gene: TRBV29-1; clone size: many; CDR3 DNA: TGCAGCGTCTCGCCGGGTTGGGGTATGAACACTGAAGCTTTCTTT; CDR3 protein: CSVSPGWGMNTEAFF
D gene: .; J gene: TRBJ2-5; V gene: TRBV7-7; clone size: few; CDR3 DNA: TGTGCCAGCAGCCCAACGGTTCAAGAGACCCAGTACTTC; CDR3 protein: CASSPTVQETQYF
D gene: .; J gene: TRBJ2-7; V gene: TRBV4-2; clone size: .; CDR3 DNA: TGTGCCAGCAGCCAAACTCCAGACCTTTCGAGAGGCGAGCAGTACTTC; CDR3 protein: CASSQTPDLSRGEQYF
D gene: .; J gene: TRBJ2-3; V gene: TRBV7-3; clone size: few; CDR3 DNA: TGTGCCAGCAGCTTAGGGCTGATGACTGGCACAGATACGCAGTATTTT; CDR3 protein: CASSLGLMTGTDTQYF
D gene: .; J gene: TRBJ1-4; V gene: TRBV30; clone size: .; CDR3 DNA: TGTGCCTGGAACCGTGGGGGGGGTAATGAAAAACTGTTTTTT; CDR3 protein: CAWNRGGGNEKLFF
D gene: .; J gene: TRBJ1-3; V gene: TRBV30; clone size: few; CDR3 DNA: TGTGCCTGGAATACAGGGACTTGGATAAACACCATATATTTT; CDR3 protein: CAWNTGTWINTIYF
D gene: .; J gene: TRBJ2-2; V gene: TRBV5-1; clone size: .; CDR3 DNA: TGCGCCAGCAGCTTGATCTCCTCGAACACCGGGGAGCTGTTTTTT; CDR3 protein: CASSLISSNTGELFF
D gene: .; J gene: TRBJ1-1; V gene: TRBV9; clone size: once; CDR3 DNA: TGTGCCAGCAGCCCTCCCGGCCGGAACACTGAAGCTTTCTTT; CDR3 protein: CASSPPGRNTEAFF
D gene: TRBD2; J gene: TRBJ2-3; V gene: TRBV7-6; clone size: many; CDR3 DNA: TGTGCCAGCAGCCATCGGACTAGCGGGAGGAACGCAGATACGCAGTATTTT; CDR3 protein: CASSHRTSGRNADTQYF
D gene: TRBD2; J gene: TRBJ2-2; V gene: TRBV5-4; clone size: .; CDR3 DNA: TGTGCCAGCAGCCCGGGACTAGCGGTAAACACCGGGGAGCTGTTTTTT; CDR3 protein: CASSPGLAVNTGELFF
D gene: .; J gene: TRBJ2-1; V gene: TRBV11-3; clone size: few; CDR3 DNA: TGTGCCAGCAGCTTACACGAGGGTGAGCAGTTCTTC; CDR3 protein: CASSLHEGEQFF
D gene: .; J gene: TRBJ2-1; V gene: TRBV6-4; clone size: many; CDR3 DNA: TGTGCCAGCAGTGTTGAACCAGAGTCCTACAATGAGCAGTTCTTC; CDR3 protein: CASSVEPESYNEQFF